Each of the 21 T cell receptor beta chains below was sequenced from the same sample in a study of cytomegalovirus exposure and HLA in healthy donors (dated by TCRdb to the late 2010s). Library preparation employed the immunoSEQ multiplex PCR assay. For the multiplex PCR, a mixture combining 60 forward primers for TCR Vbeta segments and 13 reverse primers for TCR Jbeta segments was used. The table was pulled from immuneACCESS by TCRdb, which kept in-frame rearrangements only. Such tables lose some clones; where checked, under half of the loss comes from unresolved V genes, and the rest has no known cause. In this sample the table shows fewer than 250,000 clones, over 80% of which occur a single time. Together, the top ten hold roughly 10% of the sample. Sequenced input: PBMCs. All receptors derive from a woman between 50 and 59 years old in good health and CMV-seropositive.

The J gene is TRBJ2-7, the V gene TRBV7-2; D is unresolved. With 1 base removed from V and 5 bases from J, the gap between germline ends came to 6 bases. This CDR3 is 12 amino acids long. Germline V gene lookup returns CDR1 SGHTA and CDR2 FQGNSA. CDR3 in amino acids: CASSLGGHEQYF. The CDR3 DNA reads as TGTGCCAGCAGCTTAGGTGGGCACGAGCAGTACTTC.

The gene calls are TRBV7-2 and TRBJ2-7; 10 bases map to TRBD2. Trimming removed 1 base from V and 0 bases from J; junction bases left unmatched: 6. The length of the CDR3 is 17 residues. The germline gives CDR1 SGHTA, CDR2 FQGNSA. The CDR3 nucleotides read TGTGCCAGCAGCTTAGGGCTAGCGGGGGCCGGCTCCTACGAGCAGTACTTC. It is translated as CASSLGLAGAGSYEQYF. The full variable domain, completed using reference TRBV7-2 and TRBJ2-7, is GAGVSQSPSNKVTEKGKDVELRCDPISGHTALYWYRQSLGQGLEFLIYFQGNSAPDKSGLPSDRFSAERTGGSVSTLTIQRTQQEDSAVYLCASSLGLAGAGSYEQYFGPGTRLTVT.

V and J are TRBV5-1 and TRBJ2-1, with 14 bases that match TRBD2. Germline CDR1 SGHRS, CDR2 YFSETQ. V was pared by 4 bases and J by 7 bases, with 10 bases of the junction left unmatched. This CDR3 has 17 amino acids. The CDR3 loop reads CASSPTSGGAFTNEQFF. The DNA for the CDR3 is TGCGCCAGCAGCCCGACTAGCGGGGGGGCCTTTACGAATGAGCAGTTCTTC.

Only a few counts were recorded for this clone. The chain is built from TRBV7-8 and TRBJ1-2; D call uncertain. The V and J ends lost 2 bases and 4 bases respectively, with 11 bases between them. CDR1 SGHVS and CDR2 FQNEAQ come from the germline V gene. CDR3 size: 14 residues. The CDR3 nucleotides are TGTGCCAGCAGCTTATCGGGGAGTGGCTATGGCTACACCTTC. Encoded protein: CASSLSGSGYGYTF.

The CDR3 coding sequence is TGTGCCAGCAGCTTAAATAGCGGGGGGGCGAGGACCGGGGAGCTGTTTTTT. Translating gives CASSLNSGGARTGELFF. This chain uses TRBV7-2 with TRBJ2-2; 11 nucleotides align to TRBD2. Germline assignment: CDR1 SGHTA and CDR2 FQGNSA. V lost 2 bases to trimming and J lost 5 bases; unmatched junction nucleotides: 7. This CDR3 is built from 17 residues.

This clone was recorded once. The chain employs TRBV5-4 and TRBJ1-2, with 8 bases matching TRBD1. With 3 bases clipped from V and 3 bases from J, the junction kept 10 bases outside the gene matches. Germline CDR1 reads SGHNT; CDR2 reads YYREEE (reference sequence). The CDR3 extends over 16 amino acids. This CDR3 is CASSSLWGQDHYGYTF. The CDR3 coding sequence is TGTGCCAGCAGCTCATTGTGGGGACAGGACCACTATGGCTACACCTTC.

The genes are TRBV19 and TRBJ2-7; D remains ambiguous. CDR3 length: 14 residues. Germline V CDR1 and CDR2: LNHDA, SQIVND (reference sequence). The V gene lost 5 bases and the J gene lost 0 bases, with 11 bases spanning the gap. This chain's CDR3 is CASSVSRSSYEQYF. In nucleotides, the CDR3 is TGTGCCAGTAGTGTGTCGAGGAGCTCCTACGAGCAGTACTTC.

The chain joins TRBV7-5 to TRBJ1-6. TRBV7-5 is marked as a pseudogene. CDR3 length equals 14 residues. The CDR3 reads CARSPLPEESPLHF. CDR3 sequence (DNA): TGTGCCAGAAGCCCCCTCCCCGAAGAGTCACCCCTCCACTTT.

The chain combines TRBV5-6 with TRBJ1-1; TRBD1 matches 10 bases. CDR1 SGHDT and CDR2 YYEEEE come from the germline V gene. The CDR3 totals 16 residues. The trim removed 2 bases at V and 1 base at J, leaving 5 bases unmatched. The CDR3 loop reads CASSFMGTGANTEAFF. CDR3 bases: TGTGCCAGCAGCTTTATGGGGACAGGGGCGAACACTGAAGCTTTCTTT.

The V and J genes are TRBV6-1 and TRBJ1-1, with D perhaps matching TRBD1 (5 bases). CDR1 MNHNS and CDR2 SASEGT come from the germline V gene. The CDR3 runs to 13 residues. V was clipped by 6 bases and J by 0 bases, with 8 bases between them. In DNA form, the CDR3 reads TGTGCCAGCAGGACAGTTATGAACACTGAAGCTTTCTTT. It encodes CASRTVMNTEAFF.

V usage is TRBV20-1 and J usage is TRBJ2-1, with 7 bases aligning to TRBD1. The CDR3 has 10 amino acids. Germline lookup yields CDR1 DFQATT and CDR2 SNEGSKA (reference sequence). V lost 5 bases and J lost 12; bases outside the gene matches: 4. The CDR3 reads CSAGRDRQFF. DNA of the CDR3: TGCAGTGCTGGCCGGGACAGGCAGTTCTTC.

This clone was counted once. The chain recombines TRBV19 with TRBJ1-2, with 8 positions matching TRBD1. The germline V gene encodes CDR1 LNHDA and CDR2 SQIVND (reference sequence). Trimming cost V 8 bases and J 3 bases; bases outside gene matches: 35. The CDR3 totals 23 residues. CDR3 bases: TGTGCCAGTGCGACAGGGGTGTTCGAGAGAGAGCCCGCGTTATCTTGGTACGACTATGGCTACACCTTC. It yields the protein CASATGVFEREPALSWYDYGYTF.

The chain combines TRBV4-2 with TRBJ2-7; 10 bases line up with TRBD1. This CDR3 has 16 amino acids. Germline lookup yields CDR1 LGHNA and CDR2 YNFKEQ. With 3 bases clipped from V and 0 bases from J, the junction kept 5 bases outside the gene matches. Here the CDR3 reads CASSHIGQGGSYEQYF. CDR3 nucleotide sequence: TGTGCCAGCAGCCATATAGGACAGGGGGGCTCCTACGAGCAGTACTTC.

This chain links TRBV30 with TRBJ1-5; maybe TRBD1 (6 bases). Trimming shortened V by 3 bases and J by 4 bases, and 13 bases separated the two germline ends. The germline gives CDR1 GTSNPN, CDR2 SVGIG (reference sequence). The length of the CDR3 is 14 residues. The CDR3 spells CAWSLLGGNQPQHF. The CDR3 DNA follows: TGTGCCTGGAGCCTATTAGGGGGAAATCAGCCCCAGCATTTT.

The chain has TRBV5-1 and TRBJ2-1; D is unresolved. The CDR3 is 13 residues long. Trimming removed 5 bases at V and 7 bases at J, with 13 bases between. CDR1 and CDR2 from the germline V gene are SGHRS and YFSETQ. The CDR3 reads CASREKSVNEQFF. As DNA, the CDR3 is TGCGCCAGCAGAGAGAAATCGGTTAATGAGCAGTTCTTC.

V usage is TRBV7-3 and J usage is TRBJ1-1; no clear D gene. The CDR3 loop spans 16 amino acids. The germline gives CDR1 SGHTA, CDR2 FQGTGA. With 4 bases removed from V and 4 bases from J, the gap between germline ends came to 19 bases. The DNA for the CDR3 is TGTGCCAGCAGCTCGACGCCCCTTAGAGCGGGCACTGAAGCTTTCTTT. Amino acid sequence: CASSSTPLRAGTEAFF.

The chain has TRBV7-2 and TRBJ2-7; 11 bases match TRBD1. The CDR3 loop spans 14 amino acids. Germline V gives CDR1 SGHTA, CDR2 FQGNSA. The V segment lost 5 bases and the J segment 4 bases; nucleotides outside the gene matches: 4. For the CDR3, the DNA is TGTGCCAGCAGCAAGGGACAGGGGGAGTACGAGCAGTACTTC. Amino acids: CASSKGQGEYEQYF.

Only one count was recorded for this clone. V gene TRBV9 combines with J gene TRBJ1-4; possible D gene TRBD1, 6 bases. Germline loops: CDR1 SGDLS, CDR2 YYNGEE. The CDR3 covers 13 residues. V shed 4 bases and J shed 7 bases, with 11 bases lying between them. The CDR3 sequence: CASSTSGAEKLFF. CDR3 in DNA: TGTGCCAGCAGCACCTCAGGGGCTGAAAAACTGTTTTTT.

This clone has only a few counts. V gene TRBV28 combines with J gene TRBJ2-6; 8 nucleotides match TRBD1. The CDR3 totals 18 residues. CDR1 is MDHEN, CDR2 SYDVKM, per germline. Trimming took 7 bases from V and 0 from J; bases not matched to a gene: 11. CDR3 region: CASNTPGQGYSGANVLTF. Written as DNA, the CDR3 is TGTGCCAGCAACACACCCGGACAGGGCTACTCTGGGGCCAACGTCCTGACTTTC.

This chain joins TRBV6-5 and TRBJ1-2; maybe TRBD1 (5 bases). This CDR3 contains 14 residues. CDR1 is MNHEY and CDR2 is SVGAGI in the germline V gene. The V end lost 5 bases, the J end lost 3 bases, and 13 bases lay between the germline ends. The CDR3 sequence is CASSPGKVYYGYTF. The DNA of the CDR3 is TGTGCCAGCAGTCCAGGGAAAGTATACTATGGCTACACCTTC.

The J gene is TRBJ1-1, the V gene TRBV27, with D possibly being TRBD1 (5 bases). This CDR3 region has 16 residues. CDR1 MNHEY and CDR2 SMNVEV come from the germline V gene (reference sequence). V lost 5 bases and J lost 11, with 27 bases in between. CDR3 bases: TGTGCCAGCAGTCTTCAACCCCCTTGGACGGGGGGGTCGGCTTTCTTT. It codes for CASSLQPPWTGGSAFF.